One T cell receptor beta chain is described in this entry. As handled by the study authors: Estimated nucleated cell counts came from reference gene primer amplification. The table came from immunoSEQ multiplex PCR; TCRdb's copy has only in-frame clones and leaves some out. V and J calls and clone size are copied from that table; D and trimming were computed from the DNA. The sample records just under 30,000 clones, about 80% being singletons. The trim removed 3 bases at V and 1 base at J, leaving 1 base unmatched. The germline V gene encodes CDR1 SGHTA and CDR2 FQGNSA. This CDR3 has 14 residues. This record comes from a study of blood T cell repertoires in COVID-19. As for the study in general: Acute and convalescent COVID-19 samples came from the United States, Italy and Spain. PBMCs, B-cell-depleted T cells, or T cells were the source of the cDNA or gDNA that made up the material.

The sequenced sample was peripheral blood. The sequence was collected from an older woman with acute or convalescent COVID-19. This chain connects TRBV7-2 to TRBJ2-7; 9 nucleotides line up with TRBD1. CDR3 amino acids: CASSFGTGSYEQYF. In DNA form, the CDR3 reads TGTGCCAGCAGCTTCGGGACAGGGTCCTACGAGCAGTACTTC. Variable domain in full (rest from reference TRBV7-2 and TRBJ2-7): GAGVSQSPSNKVTEKGKDVELRCDPISGHTALYWYRQSLGQGLEFLIYFQGNSAPDKSGLPSDRFSAERTGGSVSTLTIQRTQQEDSAVYLCASSFGTGSYEQYFGPGTRLTVT.